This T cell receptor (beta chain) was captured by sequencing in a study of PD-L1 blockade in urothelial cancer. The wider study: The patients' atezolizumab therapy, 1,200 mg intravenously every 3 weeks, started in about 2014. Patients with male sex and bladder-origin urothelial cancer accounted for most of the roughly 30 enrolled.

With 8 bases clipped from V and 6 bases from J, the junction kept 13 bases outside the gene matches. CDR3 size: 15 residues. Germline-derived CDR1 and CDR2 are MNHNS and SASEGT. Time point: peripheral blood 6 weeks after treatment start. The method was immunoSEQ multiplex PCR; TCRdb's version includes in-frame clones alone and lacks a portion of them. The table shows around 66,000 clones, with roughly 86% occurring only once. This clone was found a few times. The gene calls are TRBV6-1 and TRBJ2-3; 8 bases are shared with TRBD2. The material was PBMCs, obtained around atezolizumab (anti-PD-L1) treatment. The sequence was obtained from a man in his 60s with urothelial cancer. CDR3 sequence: CASGSAAGARDTQYF. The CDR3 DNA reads TGTGCCAGCGGTAGCGCAGCGGGGGCTAGGGATACGCAGTATTTT.